This entry concerns a single TCR beta chain. This sample was taken from a study of blood T cell repertoires in COVID-19. Study context: The United States, Italy and Spain supplied acute and convalescent COVID-19 samples. T cells, B-cell-depleted T cells, or PBMCs supplied cDNA or gDNA.

With V trimmed by 0 bases and J by 0 bases, 12 bases remained unmatched. Germline V gene data show CDR1 as SGDLS and CDR2 as YYNGEE. The CDR3 length is 20 residues. The authors' processing: How many nucleated cells were present was estimated from reference gene primer amplification. The assay was immunoSEQ multiplex PCR, and TCRdb's table has in-frame clones only and misses some. The D gene and trimming were derived from the DNA, and the V and J assignments and clone size from that table. The repertoire has about 130,000 clones, under 85% of them found once; the top ten carry roughly 12%. The source is a man in his sixties with acute or convalescent COVID-19. The chain combines TRBV9 with TRBJ2-6; 7 positions match TRBD1. The sample taken for sequencing was peripheral blood. The CDR3 sequence is CASSVVGTAKSHSGANVLTF. In DNA, the CDR3 is TGTGCCAGCAGCGTAGTGGGGACAGCCAAGTCCCACTCTGGGGCCAACGTCCTGACTTTC. The whole variable domain, remainder taken from reference TRBV9 and TRBJ2-6, is DSGVTQTPKHLITATGQRVTLRCSPRSGDLSVYWYQQSLDQGLQFLIQYYNGEERAKGNILERFSAQQFPDLHSELNLSSLELGDSALYFCASSVVGTAKSHSGANVLTFGAGSRLTVL.